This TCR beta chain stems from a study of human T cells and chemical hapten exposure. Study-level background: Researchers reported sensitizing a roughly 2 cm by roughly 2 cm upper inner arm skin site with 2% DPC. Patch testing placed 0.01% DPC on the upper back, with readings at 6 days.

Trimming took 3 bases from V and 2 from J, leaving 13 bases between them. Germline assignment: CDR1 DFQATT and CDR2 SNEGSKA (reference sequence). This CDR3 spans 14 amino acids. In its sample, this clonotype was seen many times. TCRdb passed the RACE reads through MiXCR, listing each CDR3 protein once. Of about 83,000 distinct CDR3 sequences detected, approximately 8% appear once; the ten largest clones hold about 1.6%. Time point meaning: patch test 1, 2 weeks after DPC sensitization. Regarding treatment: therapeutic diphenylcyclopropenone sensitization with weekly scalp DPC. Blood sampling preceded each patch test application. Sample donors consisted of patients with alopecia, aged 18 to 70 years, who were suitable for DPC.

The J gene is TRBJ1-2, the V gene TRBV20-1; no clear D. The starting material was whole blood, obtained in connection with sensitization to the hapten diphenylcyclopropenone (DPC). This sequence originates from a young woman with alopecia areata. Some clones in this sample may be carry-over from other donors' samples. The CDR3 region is CSARSAGSNYGYTF. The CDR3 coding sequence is TGCAGTGCTAGGTCTGCCGGGTCCAACTATGGCTACACCTTC.